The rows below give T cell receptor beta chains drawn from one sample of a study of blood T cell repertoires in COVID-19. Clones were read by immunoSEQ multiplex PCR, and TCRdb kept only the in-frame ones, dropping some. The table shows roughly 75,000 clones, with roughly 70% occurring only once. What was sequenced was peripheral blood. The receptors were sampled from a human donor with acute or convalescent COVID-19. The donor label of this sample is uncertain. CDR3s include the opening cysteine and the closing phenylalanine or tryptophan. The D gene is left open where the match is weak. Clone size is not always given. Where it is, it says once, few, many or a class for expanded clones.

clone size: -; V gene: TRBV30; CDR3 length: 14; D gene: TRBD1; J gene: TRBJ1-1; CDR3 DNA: TGTGCCTGGAGTTTCAGGGGGCATGGCACTGAAGCTTTCTTT; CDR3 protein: CAWSFRGHGTEAFF
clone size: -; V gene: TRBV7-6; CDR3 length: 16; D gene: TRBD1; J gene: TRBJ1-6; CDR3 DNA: TGTGCCAGCAGCCTCCAGGGACAGGGGCTTAATTCACCCCTCCACTTT; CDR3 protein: CASSLQGQGLNSPLHF
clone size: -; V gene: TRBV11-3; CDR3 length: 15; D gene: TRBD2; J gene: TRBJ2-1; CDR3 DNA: TGTGCCAGCAGCCCCCGGACTAGCGGGAGCCATGAGCAGTTCTTC; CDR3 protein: CASSPRTSGSHEQFF
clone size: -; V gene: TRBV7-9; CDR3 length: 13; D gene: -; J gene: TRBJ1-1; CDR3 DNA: TGTGCCAGCAGCCCAACAGTGGGTACTGAAGCTTTCTTT; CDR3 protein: CASSPTVGTEAFF
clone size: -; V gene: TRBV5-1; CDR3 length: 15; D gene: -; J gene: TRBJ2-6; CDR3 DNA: TGCGCCAGCAGCTTTCCCCAGGCTGGGGCCAACGTCCTGACTTTC; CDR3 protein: CASSFPQAGANVLTF
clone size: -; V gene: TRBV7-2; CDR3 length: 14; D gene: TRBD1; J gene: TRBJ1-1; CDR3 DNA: TGTGCCAGCAGCTTAGCATTCTCGACAGGGGAAGCTTTCTTT; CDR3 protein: CASSLAFSTGEAFF
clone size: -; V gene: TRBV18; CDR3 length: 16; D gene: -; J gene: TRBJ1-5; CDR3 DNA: TGTGCCAGCTCACCACCTGGGAGTTCCGGCAATCAGCCCCAGCATTTT; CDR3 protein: CASSPPGSSGNQPQHF
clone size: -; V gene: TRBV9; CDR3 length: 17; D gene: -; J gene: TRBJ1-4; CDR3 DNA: TGTGCCAGCAGCGTAGGTATCGGGGGTAGGACTAATGAAAAACTGTTTTTT; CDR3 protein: CASSVGIGGRTNEKLFF
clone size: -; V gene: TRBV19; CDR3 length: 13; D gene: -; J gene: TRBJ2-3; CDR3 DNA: TGTGCCAGTAGCGGCCGGAGAGCTGATACGCAGTATTTT; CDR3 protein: CASSGRRADTQYF
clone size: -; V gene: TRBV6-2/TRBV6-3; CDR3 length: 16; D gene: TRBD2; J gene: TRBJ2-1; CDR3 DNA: TGTGCCAGCAGTTACGAGAGCGGGAAGTCGATTGGTGAGCAGTTCTTC; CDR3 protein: CASSYESGKSIGEQFF
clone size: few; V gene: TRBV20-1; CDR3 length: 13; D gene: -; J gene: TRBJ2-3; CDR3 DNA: TGCAGTGCTAGTGGCCAGGTAGAGGATACGCAGTATTTT; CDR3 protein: CSASGQVEDTQYF
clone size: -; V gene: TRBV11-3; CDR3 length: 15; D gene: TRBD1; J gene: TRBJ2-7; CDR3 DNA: TGTGCCAGCAGCTTAGGGGGTGACAGGGGCTACGAGCAGTACTTC; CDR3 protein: CASSLGGDRGYEQYF
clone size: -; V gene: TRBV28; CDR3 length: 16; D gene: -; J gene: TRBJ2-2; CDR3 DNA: TGTGCCCGACGGCAGGGGGGAGGCGGCCTAAGCGGGGAGCTGTTTTTT; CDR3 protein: CARRQGGGGLSGELFF
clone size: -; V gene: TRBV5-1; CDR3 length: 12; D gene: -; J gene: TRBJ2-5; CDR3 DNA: TGCGCCAGCAGGTATAATCAAGAGACCCAGTACTTC; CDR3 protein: CASRYNQETQYF
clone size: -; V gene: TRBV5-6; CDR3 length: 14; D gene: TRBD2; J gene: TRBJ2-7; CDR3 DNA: TGTGCCAGCAGACCTCTAGCGGGAGCCTACGAGCAGTACTTC; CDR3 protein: CASRPLAGAYEQYF
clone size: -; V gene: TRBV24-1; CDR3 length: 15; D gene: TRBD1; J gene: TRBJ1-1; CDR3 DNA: TGTGCCACCAGTGGTCGGACAGGGCAGGACACTGAAGCTTTCTTT; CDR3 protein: CATSGRTGQDTEAFF
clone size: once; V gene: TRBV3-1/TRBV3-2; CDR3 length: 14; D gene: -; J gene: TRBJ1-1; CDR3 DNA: TGTGCCAGCAGCCAAGTTTTCAGCGCCACTGAAGCTTTCTTT; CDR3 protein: CASSQVFSATEAFF
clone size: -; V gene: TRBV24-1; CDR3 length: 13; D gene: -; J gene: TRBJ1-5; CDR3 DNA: TGTGCCACCGCCGACAGGAACAATCAGCCCCAGCATTTT; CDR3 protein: CATADRNNQPQHF
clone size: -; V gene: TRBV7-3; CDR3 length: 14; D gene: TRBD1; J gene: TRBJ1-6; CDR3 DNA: TGTGCCAGCAGCTTAGCAGGGGGGAATTCACCCCTCCACTTT; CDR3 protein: CASSLAGGNSPLHF
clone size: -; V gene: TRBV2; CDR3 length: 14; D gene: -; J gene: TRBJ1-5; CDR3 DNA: TGTGCCAGCAGTGAACCCGGTAGCAATCAGCCCCAGCATTTT; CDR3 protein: CASSEPGSNQPQHF
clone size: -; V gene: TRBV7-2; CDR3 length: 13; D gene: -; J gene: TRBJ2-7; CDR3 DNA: TGTGCCAGCAGCCTGGACTACTCCTACGAGCAGTACTTC; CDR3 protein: CASSLDYSYEQYF
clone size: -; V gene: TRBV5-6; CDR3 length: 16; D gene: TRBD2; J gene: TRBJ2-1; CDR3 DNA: TGTGCCAGCAGCTTGACGGGGCTAGCGGCGGGATATGAGCAGTTCTTC; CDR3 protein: CASSLTGLAAGYEQFF
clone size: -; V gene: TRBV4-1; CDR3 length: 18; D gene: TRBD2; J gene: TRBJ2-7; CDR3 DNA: TGCGCCAGCAGCCAAGGAGCAGTGGTGACTAGCGGGGCCTACGAGCAGTACTTC; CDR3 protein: CASSQGAVVTSGAYEQYF
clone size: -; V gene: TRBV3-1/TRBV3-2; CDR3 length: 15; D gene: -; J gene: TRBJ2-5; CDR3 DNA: TGTGCCAGCAGCCAAGGCAGGGGGGTTGGGGAGACCCAGTACTTC; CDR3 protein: CASSQGRGVGETQYF
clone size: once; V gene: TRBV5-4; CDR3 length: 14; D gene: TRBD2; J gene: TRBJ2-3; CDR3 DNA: TGTGCCAGCAGCTGGGACTACGTCACAGATACGCAGTATTTT; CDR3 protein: CASSWDYVTDTQYF
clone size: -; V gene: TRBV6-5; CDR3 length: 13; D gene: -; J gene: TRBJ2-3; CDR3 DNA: TGTGCCAGCCTGGGCTCTAGCACAGATACGCAGTATTTT; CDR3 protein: CASLGSSTDTQYF
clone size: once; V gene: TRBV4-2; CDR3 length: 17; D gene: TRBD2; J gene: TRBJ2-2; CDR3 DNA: TGTGCCAGCAGCCAAGAACTAGCGGGAGGGCCCCACGGGGAGCTGTTTTTT; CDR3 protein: CASSQELAGGPHGELFF
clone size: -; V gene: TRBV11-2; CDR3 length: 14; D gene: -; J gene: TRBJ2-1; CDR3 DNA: TGTGCCAGCAGCTTACGGGAGAAATACAATGAGCAGTTCTTC; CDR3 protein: CASSLREKYNEQFF
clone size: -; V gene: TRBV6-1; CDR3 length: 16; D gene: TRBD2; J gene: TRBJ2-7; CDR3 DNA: TGTGCCAGCAGTGGAGGGAGCGGGAGGGCCCACGGGGAGCAGTACTTC; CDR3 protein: CASSGGSGRAHGEQYF
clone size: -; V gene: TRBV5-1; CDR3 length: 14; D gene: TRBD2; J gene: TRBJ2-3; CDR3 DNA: TGCGCCAGCAGAACGCGGGGGAGGACAGATACGCAGTATTTT; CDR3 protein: CASRTRGRTDTQYF
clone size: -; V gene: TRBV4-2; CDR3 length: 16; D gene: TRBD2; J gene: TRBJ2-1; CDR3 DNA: TGTGCCAGCAGCCAAGGGGGGGAGAGCGGGGGCGATGAGCAGTTCTTC; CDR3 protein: CASSQGGESGGDEQFF